This entry lists 32 T cell receptor beta chains sequenced from one sample in a study of technical replicates of blood from several donors. The repertoire was sequenced with immunoSEQ multiplex PCR; TCRdb's copy has only in-frame clones and lacks some. The data hold 65,000 to 95,000 clones, with about 97% observed a single time. Sequenced material: T cells isolated from PBMCs. The source is a human donor in good health.

The count of this clone is one. V gene TRBV4-1 combines with J gene TRBJ2-2, with D uncertain. V dropped 0 bases and J dropped 5 bases, with 19 bases sitting between them. From germline, CDR1 is MGHRA and CDR2 YSYEKL. The CDR3 length is 18 residues. For the CDR3, the DNA is TGCGCCAGCAGCCAAGAGACCCCCCAATCCCCGGGTACCGGGGAGCTGTTTTTT. This gives the protein CASSQETPQSPGTGELFF.

This chain links TRBV7-9 with TRBJ2-2, with D uncertain. V lost 10 bases to trimming and J lost 4 bases, with 16 bases between them. The CDR3 has 14 amino acids. Germline CDR1 SEHNR, CDR2 FQNEAQ (reference sequence). The DNA for the CDR3 is TGTGCCATCCACCCCCCGCGTTCCACCGGGGAGCTGTTTTTT. Amino acids: CAIHPPRSTGELFF.

As DNA, the CDR3 is TGTGCCAGCAGCTCTTGGACAGATCCATTCTACGAGCAGTACTTC. This sequence encodes CASSSWTDPFYEQYF. The rearrangement links TRBV7-8 to TRBJ2-7, with TRBD1 as a possible D gene (6 bases). The V and J ends lost 4 bases and 3 bases respectively, with 16 bases between them. The germline gives CDR1 SGHVS, CDR2 FQNEAQ. The CDR3 totals 15 residues.

V is TRBV28 and J is TRBJ2-2; D ambiguous. V lost 8 bases to trimming and J lost 5 bases, with 12 bases between them. The CDR3 covers 13 residues. Per germline, CDR1 MDHEN and CDR2 SYDVKM. CDR3 nucleotides: TGTGCCAGCTTAACGCAGAATACCGGGGAGCTGTTTTTT. Translating gives CASLTQNTGELFF.

The gene calls are TRBV6-5 and TRBJ2-7, with no clear D. V was trimmed by 8 bases and J by 0 bases, leaving 11 bases between them. Germline CDR1 reads MNHEY; CDR2 reads SVGAGI. CDR3 length: 13 residues. The CDR3 region is CASSHTSSYEQYF. For the CDR3, the DNA is TGTGCCAGCTCCCACACCAGCTCCTACGAGCAGTACTTC.

This chain joins TRBV4-1 and TRBJ2-7, with D perhaps TRBD2 (6 bases). V shed 0 bases and J shed 6 bases, with 18 bases lying between them. CDR1 and CDR2 from the germline V gene are MGHRA and YSYEKL. The CDR3 spans 16 residues. The CDR3 DNA follows: TGCGCCAGCAGCCAAGATCTCGCTTTTTTGGGGGGCGAGCAGTACTTC. Translated: CASSQDLAFLGGEQYF.

This chain connects TRBV5-4 to TRBJ2-1, with TRBD2 matching over 14 bases. Per germline, CDR1 SGHNT and CDR2 YYREEE (reference sequence). After removal of 2 bases from V and 6 bases from J, the junction contained 1 base not matched to a gene. There are 15 residues in the CDR3. As DNA, the CDR3 is TGTGCCAGCAGCTTTGGACTAGCGGGAGGCAATGAGCAGTTCTTC. It is translated as CASSFGLAGGNEQFF.

This sequence joins TRBV11-2 and TRBJ2-1; possible D gene TRBD2, 5 bases. Between the trimmed V and J ends, which lost 0 bases and 0 bases, there was a span of 9 bases. There are 16 residues in the CDR3. CDR1 is SGHAT, CDR2 FQNNGV, per germline. CDR3 coding DNA: TGTGCCAGCAGCTTAGACCAGCGGAGCTCCTACAATGAGCAGTTCTTC. This encodes CASSLDQRSSYNEQFF.

The chain couples TRBV6-5 to TRBJ2-7; 9 bases agree with TRBD1. J was trimmed by 0 bases and V by 7 bases; bases with no gene match: 7. Germline CDR1 and CDR2: MNHEY and SVGAGI. The CDR3 runs 15 residues. In nucleotides, the CDR3 is TGTGCCAGCACGGCCGGGACAGGGCTCTCCTACGAGCAGTACTTC. Translating it yields CASTAGTGLSYEQYF.

The chain recombines TRBV19 with TRBJ2-7; the match to TRBD1 covers 10 bases. The CDR3 length is 14 residues. V gave up 3 bases and J gave up 4 bases; unmatched junction bases: 3. The germline V gene encodes CDR1 LNHDA and CDR2 SQIVND (reference sequence). This chain's CDR3 is CASSMGTGEYEQYF. The CDR3 DNA reads TGTGCCAGTAGTATGGGGACAGGGGAGTACGAGCAGTACTTC.

The V gene is TRBV10-1, the J gene TRBJ1-2; no definite D call. This CDR3 is built from 13 residues. Deletions cut 11 bases from V and 5 bases from J, with 18 bases between. CDR1 and CDR2 from the germline V gene are WNHNN and SYGVQD (reference sequence). CDR3 coding DNA: TGCGCCGGCCGCACCCTCGGGTTTTATGGCTACACCTTC. Its translation: CAGRTLGFYGYTF.

The chain combines TRBV5-1 with TRBJ2-7; TRBD2 aligns across 12 bases. The V gene end was trimmed by 3 bases and the J gene end by 2 bases; junction bases not matched to a gene: 3. Germline V CDR1 and CDR2: SGHRS, YFSETQ. CDR3 size: 15 residues. The chain's CDR3 is CASSSGTSGPYEQYF. For the CDR3, the DNA is TGCGCCAGCAGCTCCGGGACTAGCGGGCCCTACGAGCAGTACTTC. Combining the CDR3 with reference TRBV5-1 and TRBJ2-7 gives the whole variable domain KAGVTQTPRYLIKTRGQQVTLSCSPISGHRSVSWYQQTPGQGLQFLFEYFSETQRNKGNFPGRFSGRQFSNSRSEMNVSTLELGDSALYLCASSSGTSGPYEQYFGPGTRLTVT.

This chain joins TRBV2 and TRBJ2-1; tentative D call: TRBD1 (6 bases). V was clipped by 6 bases and J by 2 bases, with 11 bases between them. In germline, CDR1 is SNHLY, CDR2 FYNNEI. This CDR3 has 14 amino acids. The CDR3 DNA reads as TGTGCCAGCAGGGGACAACGGACCTACAATGAGCAGTTCTTC. Protein product: CASRGQRTYNEQFF.

The chain employs TRBV6-5 and TRBJ2-7, with 9 bases identical to TRBD1. The length of the CDR3 is 15 residues. V dropped 5 bases and J dropped 2; count of bases not matched to a gene: 7. Germline loops: CDR1 MNHEY, CDR2 SVGAGI. CDR3 nucleotide sequence: TGTGCCAGCAGTAGGGACAGGGATCCCACCTACGAGCAGTACTTC. As protein: CASSRDRDPTYEQYF.

The chain links TRBV10-2 to TRBJ1-5; TRBD1 is a possible D gene (6 bases). Germline V lookup: CDR1 WSHSY, CDR2 SAAADI. Deletions cut 9 bases from V and 3 bases from J, with 12 bases between. The length of the CDR3 is 13 residues. CDR3 sequence (DNA): TGCGCCAGTGTGACAGGACCCAATCAGCCCCAGCATTTT. The encoded protein is CASVTGPNQPQHF.

This chain connects TRBV5-5 to TRBJ2-7; TRBD1 agrees at 10 bases. The CDR3 sequence is 16 residues long. The germline gives CDR1 SGHKS, CDR2 YYEKEE (reference sequence). Trimming at V came to 3 bases and at J to 7 bases, leaving 13 bases not matched to a gene. CDR3 sequence: CASSSLRDRGLREQYF. CDR3 nucleotides: TGTGCCAGCAGCTCGCTCCGGGACAGGGGTCTTCGAGAGCAGTACTTC.

The chain recombines TRBV5-6 with TRBJ2-3; weak D call: TRBD2 (6 bases). Per germline, CDR1 SGHDT and CDR2 YYEEEE. Trimming shortened V by 4 bases and J by 7 bases, and 19 bases separated the two germline ends. This CDR3 has 15 amino acids. The CDR3 nucleotides are TGTGCCAGCAGCGTTCCGGGACTTGGTCCCCATACGCAGTATTTT. Its protein product is CASSVPGLGPHTQYF.

The chain carries TRBV6-5 and TRBJ1-1; possibly TRBD1 for D (5 bases). The CDR3 totals 15 residues. V dropped 0 bases and J dropped 3 bases, with 11 bases sitting between them. CDR1 MNHEY and CDR2 SVGAGI come from the germline V gene. DNA for the CDR3: TGTGCCAGCAGTTACTCGCCGGGGGAACACACTGAAGCTTTCTTT. Amino acids: CASSYSPGEHTEAFF.

This chain links TRBV27 with TRBJ2-5; D may be TRBD1 (5 bases). Germline V gene data show CDR1 as MNHEY and CDR2 as SMNVEV (reference sequence). Between the trimmed V and J ends, which lost 5 bases and 4 bases, there was a span of 8 bases. The CDR3 runs 12 residues. CDR3 loop: CASSTQGETQYF. In nucleotides, the CDR3 is TGTGCCAGCAGTACCCAGGGAGAGACCCAGTACTTC.

This clone was observed a single time. The chain employs TRBV6-1 and TRBJ2-7; 7 bases map to TRBD1. The V gene's germline CDR1 is MNHNS and CDR2 SASEGT. The CDR3 spans 14 residues. V shed 6 bases, J shed 3 bases, and the junction held 8 bases outside the gene matches. Here the CDR3 DNA reads TGTGCCAGCAGGGACCGACAGGGAATCTACGAGCAGTACTTC. Its translation: CASRDRQGIYEQYF.

The chain is built from TRBV5-1 and TRBJ2-7, with TRBD2 matching over 12 bases. CDR1 and CDR2 (germline): SGHRS, YFSETQ. The trim removed 0 bases at V and 5 bases at J, leaving 9 bases unmatched. The CDR3 is made up of 17 amino acids. The CDR3 protein is CASSLGLAGVNADEQYF. CDR3 in DNA: TGCGCCAGCAGCTTGGGACTAGCGGGAGTCAATGCGGACGAGCAGTACTTC.

The chain recombines TRBV4-1 with TRBJ1-1; D perhaps matches TRBD1 (6 bases). CDR3 length: 15 residues. Germline V gene sequence: CDR1 MGHRA, CDR2 YSYEKL. V was cut by 0 bases and J by 11 bases, with 19 bases left in between. The CDR3 here is CASSQDWAGVLRAFF. The CDR3 nucleotides are TGCGCCAGCAGCCAAGATTGGGCAGGGGTACTTCGGGCTTTCTTT.

This chain connects TRBV5-4 to TRBJ1-5; 7 bases are shared with TRBD1. Germline V CDR1 and CDR2: SGHNT, YYREEE (reference sequence). The CDR3 runs to 13 residues. V dropped 3 bases and J dropped 5; count of bases not matched to a gene: 2. CDR3 amino acids: CASSYDRDQPQHF. The DNA for the CDR3 is TGTGCCAGCAGCTACGACAGGGATCAGCCCCAGCATTTT.

The genes are TRBV19 and TRBJ2-5; weak D call: TRBD2 (6 bases). Trimming pared 1 base from V and 5 bases from J, leaving 11 bases between. From germline, CDR1 is LNHDA and CDR2 SQIVND (reference sequence). The CDR3 extends over 14 amino acids. The CDR3 bases are TGTGCCAGTAGTATAGGGCTTCGGGGGGAGACCCAGTACTTC. This encodes CASSIGLRGETQYF.

The rearrangement uses TRBV30 and TRBJ1-5, with 10 bases matching TRBD1. Germline trimming cut 1 base from V and 3 bases from J; bases unmatched to any gene: 3. This CDR3 contains 15 residues. Germline V CDR1 and CDR2: GTSNPN, SVGIG (reference sequence). CDR3 coding DNA: TGTGCCTGGAGTGGGGGACAGGGGCACAATCAGCCCCAGCATTTT. Its protein product is CAWSGGQGHNQPQHF.

As DNA, the CDR3 is TGTGCCTGGAGTGTATATCAAGAGACCCAGTACTTC. Amino acid sequence: CAWSVYQETQYF. The chain links TRBV30 to TRBJ2-5; D gene ambiguous. Germline-derived CDR1 and CDR2 are GTSNPN and SVGIG (reference sequence). The V gene lost 0 bases and the J gene lost 2 bases, with 4 bases spanning the gap. CDR3 length equals 12 residues.

The gene calls are TRBV25-1 and TRBJ2-2; 7 bases are shared with TRBD1. The CDR3 sequence is 15 residues long. CDR1 is MGHDK, CDR2 SYGVNS, per germline. V was pared by 3 bases and J by 2 bases, with 3 bases of the junction left unmatched. CDR3 region: CASSEHRGNTGELFF. The CDR3 nucleotides read TGTGCCAGCAGTGAGCACAGGGGAAACACCGGGGAGCTGTTTTTT.

V usage is TRBV28 and J usage is TRBJ1-2; a possible D gene is TRBD1 (5 bases). CDR1 is MDHEN and CDR2 is SYDVKM in the germline V gene. The CDR3 spans 14 residues. Trimming pared 3 bases from V and 3 bases from J, leaving 11 bases between. CDR3 sequence: CASSLIGVDYGYTF. The DNA for the CDR3 is TGTGCCAGCAGTTTGATAGGGGTGGACTATGGCTACACCTTC.

A single count supports this clone. The V and J genes are TRBV6-5 and TRBJ1-4; D is possibly TRBD1 (6 bases). Looked up from germline, CDR1 is MNHEY and CDR2 is SVGAGI. The CDR3 is made up of 15 amino acids. V lost 5 bases to trimming and J lost 8 bases, with 18 bases between them. The CDR3 DNA is TGTGCCAGCAGTCACCTACAGGGATTTAAGGAAAAACTGTTTTTT. This sequence encodes CASSHLQGFKEKLFF.

The V and J genes are TRBV7-6 and TRBJ2-1; the D gene is possibly TRBD2 (6 bases). The CDR3 spans 12 residues. Germline assignment: CDR1 SGHVS and CDR2 FNYEAQ. V lost 2 bases, J lost 13 bases, and 12 bases lay in between. DNA for the CDR3: TGTGCCAGCAGCTTAATCGGGGGTCGCCAGTTCTTC. Protein: CASSLIGGRQFF.

The chain recombines TRBV15 with TRBJ2-3; 7 positions match TRBD2. The CDR3 length is 15 residues. CDR1 is LNHNV, CDR2 YYDKDF, per germline (reference sequence). The J segment lost 2 bases and the V segment lost 5 bases, leaving 7 bases of the junction unmatched. The CDR3 loop is CATSGGEGFTDTQYF. In DNA form, the CDR3 reads TGTGCCACCAGCGGGGGGGAGGGTTTCACAGATACGCAGTATTTT.

This clone appeared once. The chain carries TRBV5-1 and TRBJ1-1; D perhaps matches TRBD1 (6 bases). The length of the CDR3 is 14 residues. The germline V gene has CDR1 SGHRS and CDR2 YFSETQ. V shed 2 bases and J shed 3 bases, with 11 bases lying between them. The CDR3 coding sequence is TGCGCCAGCAGCTTCCGAGGGGGTGACACTGAAGCTTTCTTT. Residues: CASSFRGGDTEAFF.